These 4 T cell receptor beta chains share one sample of origin, sequenced in a study of T cells in narcolepsy. TCRdb's table, derived via immunoSEQ multiplex PCR, lists solely in-frame clones and lacks some. The table includes roughly 34,000 clones, about 84% detected once. Sequenced material: CD45RA- memory CD4+ T cells from PBMCs. The source of these receptors is a human donor with narcolepsy.

This clone was counted once. The chain's CDR3 is CASSVHRTGELFF. CDR3 coding DNA: TGTGCCAGCAGTGTCCACAGAACCGGGGAGCTGTTTTTT. This chain links TRBV6-1 with TRBJ2-2; D is unclear. The V and J ends lost 4 bases and 5 bases respectively, with 8 bases between them. Germline CDR1 is MNHNS and CDR2 is SASEGT. The length of the CDR3 is 13 residues.

This clone appeared a few times. The rearrangement joins TRBV10-2 to TRBJ1-3, with D perhaps TRBD1 (6 bases). The germline gives CDR1 WSHSY, CDR2 SAAADI. The CDR3 contains 15 residues. Trimming took off 2 bases at V and 0 bases at J, with 8 bases between the two ends. CDR3 sequence: CASSETGSSGNTIYF. Here the CDR3 DNA reads TGCGCCAGCAGTGAGACAGGGAGCTCTGGAAACACCATATATTTT.

The chain is built from TRBV6-1 and TRBJ1-1; 8 bases fit TRBD1. The germline V gene encodes CDR1 MNHNS and CDR2 SASEGT. The ends lost 6 bases at V and 1 base at J; junction bases unmatched: 4. The CDR3 consists of 14 residues. Here the CDR3 reads CASRGQASNTEAFF. CDR3 coding DNA: TGTGCCAGCAGGGGACAGGCCTCGAACACTGAAGCTTTCTTT.

V usage is TRBV2 and J usage is TRBJ1-5, with D perhaps matching TRBD1 (5 bases). Germline loops: CDR1 SNHLY, CDR2 FYNNEI. V lost 3 bases and J lost 6, with 24 bases in between. The CDR3 runs to 18 residues. In nucleotides, the CDR3 is TGTGCCAGCAGTGAGGTCCTCCCAGGTCAAGGGGCACGTCAGCCCCAGCATTTT. Its translation: CASSEVLPGQGARQPQHF.